This TCR beta chain stems from a study of shared clonotypes between healthy human individuals. Study results and limitations: Among a handful of donors, roughly 5% of naive CD4 clonotypes were found in common.

Repertoires were generated with immunoSEQ multiplex PCR, while TCRdb's copy carries only in-frame clones and drops some. The data show 2.5 million or so clones, roughly nine tenths seen once. Comments on this clone: Its matching antigen is unknown.

CDR1 is SGHTA, CDR2 FQGTGA, per germline. The CDR3 runs to 17 residues. Trimming at V came to 4 bases and at J to 4 bases, leaving 8 bases not matched to a gene. Sequencing used naive CD4+ T cells sorted from blood. Regarding subset: CD45RA+ positively selected. This TCR was sampled from a man aged 18 to 29 in good health. The V call is TRBV7-3, the J call TRBJ2-1; 12 nucleotides agree with TRBD2. CDR3: CASSSTPTSGGYNEQFF. The CDR3 nucleotides are TGTGCCAGCAGCTCAACCCCGACTAGCGGGGGTTACAATGAGCAGTTCTTC.